The 30 T cell receptor beta chains presented below share a single source sample, sequenced in a study of blood T cell repertoires in COVID-19. The data were produced by immunoSEQ multiplex PCR, yet TCRdb's version contains in-frame clones alone and is incomplete. The profile shows 200,000 to 250,000 clones, 80% to 90% of them singletons. Specimen: peripheral blood. These receptors were taken from a man aged 50 or older with active or convalescent COVID-19.

This clone was seen just once. The rearrangement links TRBV6-6 to TRBJ1-5; possible D gene TRBD1, 5 bases. The CDR3 runs 17 residues. V was shortened by 5 bases and J by 4 bases, with 21 bases between the two germline ends. The germline V gene has CDR1 MNHNY and CDR2 SVGAGI (reference sequence). In nucleotides, the CDR3 is TGTGCCAGCAGTCAACACCCCACGGACATCAGTAATCAGCCCCAGCATTTT. Its protein product is CASSQHPTDISNQPQHF.

This clone was found once. This sequence joins TRBV4-2 and TRBJ2-1; 7 positions match TRBD2. V lost 2 bases and J lost 3; bases outside the gene matches: 4. In germline, CDR1 is LGHNA, CDR2 YNFKEQ. This CDR3 is 15 amino acids long. The CDR3 bases are TGTGCCAGCAGCCAAAGGCTAGCGGTCTACAATGAGCAGTTCTTC. Its protein product is CASSQRLAVYNEQFF.

This clone was seen once. J is TRBJ1-1 and V is TRBV5-8, with 9 bases identical to TRBD1. CDR3 length: 15 amino acids. Germline V gives CDR1 SGHTS, CDR2 YDEGEE. The V and J ends lost 4 bases and 3 bases, in that order; junction bases with no gene match: 7. CDR3 protein: CASSLGTGLYTEAFF. The CDR3 nucleotides are TGTGCCAGCAGCCTCGGGACAGGGTTGTACACTGAAGCTTTCTTT.

The genes are TRBV7-2 and TRBJ2-1; 16 bases are shared with TRBD2. Losses at the gene ends were 3 bases for V and 7 bases for J; bases not matched to a gene: 3. The CDR3 contains 16 residues. Germline lookup yields CDR1 SGHTA and CDR2 FQGNSA. As DNA, the CDR3 is TGTGCCAGCAGCTTTCAGGGACTAGCGGGAGGGAATGAGCAGTTCTTC. Residues: CASSFQGLAGGNEQFF. The complete variable domain, with remaining parts taken from reference TRBV7-2 and TRBJ2-1, reads GAGVSQSPSNKVTEKGKDVELRCDPISGHTALYWYRQSLGQGLEFLIYFQGNSAPDKSGLPSDRFSAERTGGSVSTLTIQRTQQEDSAVYLCASSFQGLAGGNEQFFGPGTRLTVL.

The rearrangement uses TRBV7-2 and TRBJ1-1, with unresolved D. Trimming stripped 0 bases from V and 0 bases from J, with 8 bases between. Germline-derived CDR1 and CDR2 are SGHTA and FQGNSA. The CDR3 length is 15 residues. The CDR3: CASSLAGNLNTEAFF. The CDR3 DNA reads TGTGCCAGCAGCTTAGCTGGCAACCTGAACACTGAAGCTTTCTTT.

This chain joins TRBV4-3 and TRBJ1-3, with 8 nucleotides matching TRBD1. Looked up from germline, CDR1 is LGHNA and CDR2 is YSLEER. V shed 4 bases, J shed 0 bases, and the junction held 5 bases outside the gene matches. This CDR3 has 16 residues. The CDR3 DNA sequence: TGCGCCAGCAGCCCTGACAGGGGACCCTCTGGAAACACCATATATTTT. Residues: CASSPDRGPSGNTIYF.

V is TRBV5-1 and J is TRBJ2-1; no definite D call. Germline loops: CDR1 SGHRS, CDR2 YFSETQ. V lost 0 bases and J lost 0, with 7 bases in between. The CDR3 is 15 residues long. The DNA for the CDR3 is TGCGCCAGCAGCTTGGCGGCAGGCTCCTACAATGAGCAGTTCTTC. It translates to CASSLAAGSYNEQFF.

This chain uses TRBV18 with TRBJ2-3, with TRBD2 identical over 13 bases. The CDR3 has 16 amino acids. Germline CDR1 reads KGHSH; CDR2 reads LQKENI. V lost 3 bases and J lost 2; bases outside the gene matches: 2. DNA for the CDR3: TGTGCCAGCTCACCGGGACTAGCGGGAACCACAGATACGCAGTATTTT. The encoded protein is CASSPGLAGTTDTQYF.

The chain carries TRBV5-8 and TRBJ1-1, with 8 bases identical to TRBD1. J lost 0 bases, V lost 3 bases, and 4 bases had no gene match. The germline V gene encodes CDR1 SGHTS and CDR2 YDEGEE. The CDR3 runs 15 residues. The CDR3 coding sequence is TGTGCCAGCAGCTCGGGACAGGACATGAACACTGAAGCTTTCTTT. This translates into CASSSGQDMNTEAFF. Full variable domain (remainder filled in from reference TRBV5-8 and TRBJ1-1): EAGVTQSPTHLIKTRGQQATLRCSPISGHTSVYWYQQALGLGLQFLLWYDEGEERNRGNFPPRFSGRQFPNYSSELNVNALELEDSALYLCASSSGQDMNTEAFFGQGTRLTVV.

This chain joins TRBV6-5 and TRBJ1-5, with D unresolved. V was pared by 2 bases and J by 7 bases, with 6 bases between. The CDR3 loop spans 12 amino acids. Germline V lookup: CDR1 MNHEY, CDR2 SVGAGI. This chain's CDR3 is CASSYPGQPQHF. The CDR3 DNA follows: TGTGCCAGCAGTTACCCAGGACAGCCCCAGCATTTT.

This clone appeared a single time. CDR3 loop: CASSYTGGSDYNEQFF. CDR3 sequence (DNA): TGTGCCAGCAGCTATACAGGGGGTTCGGACTACAATGAGCAGTTCTTC. The chain joins TRBV7-3 to TRBJ2-1; TRBD1 aligns across 8 bases. CDR1 and CDR2 from the germline V gene are SGHTA and FQGTGA. This CDR3 is 16 amino acids long. With 4 bases clipped from V and 3 bases from J, the junction kept 8 bases outside the gene matches.

The V call is TRBV2, the J call TRBJ2-1; TRBD2 is a possible D gene (6 bases). Trimming pared 6 bases from V and 2 bases from J, leaving 14 bases between. From germline, CDR1 is SNHLY and CDR2 FYNNEI. The CDR3 has 15 residues. The CDR3 DNA sequence: TGTGCCAGCAGCGTACTAGCTTTCACCTACAATGAGCAGTTCTTC. This sequence encodes CASSVLAFTYNEQFF.

This chain connects TRBV4-2 to TRBJ2-1; D may be TRBD2 (5 bases). There are 16 residues in the CDR3. Germline V lookup: CDR1 LGHNA, CDR2 YNFKEQ. Trimming pared 11 bases from V and 2 bases from J, leaving 22 bases between. CDR3 in amino acids: CALRVRWVKAYNEQFF. The CDR3 DNA follows: TGTGCCTTGAGGGTTCGATGGGTAAAGGCCTACAATGAGCAGTTCTTC.

The V and J genes are TRBV21-1 and TRBJ2-1; no DNA check was done on the table's D call, TRBD1. TRBV21-1 is classified as a pseudogene. This CDR3 contains 16 residues. The CDR3 sequence: CASSKEFRTGGNEQFF. As DNA, the CDR3 is TGTGCCAGCAGCAAAGAGTTCCGGACAGGGGGCAATGAGCAGTTCTTC.

Written as DNA, the CDR3 is TGTGCCAGCATTGACAGTAACTATGGCTACACCTTC. Translated: CASIDSNYGYTF. The genes are TRBV3-1 (or the pseudogene TRBV3-2) and TRBJ1-2, with TRBD1 as a possible D gene (5 bases). The CDR3 length is 12 residues. Trimming removed 7 bases at V and 1 base at J, with 7 bases between. CDR1 and CDR2 from the germline V gene are LGHDT and YNNKEL (reference sequence).

The chain is built from TRBV7-3 and TRBJ2-5, with 12 bases that match TRBD2. J lost 3 bases, V lost 4 bases, and 0 bases had no gene match. Germline V CDR1 and CDR2: SGHTA, FQGTGA. The CDR3 totals 14 residues. CDR3 protein: CASSSSGREETQYF. CDR3 nucleotides: TGTGCCAGCAGCTCTAGCGGGAGGGAAGAGACCCAGTACTTC.

The chain has TRBV7-9 and TRBJ1-1; a possible D gene is TRBD1 (5 bases). Germline V gene lookup returns CDR1 SEHNR and CDR2 FQNEAQ (reference sequence). The V end was cut by 5 bases, the J end by 1 base, with 8 bases between. The CDR3 spans 13 residues. This CDR3 is CASSQTGNTEAFF. DNA for the CDR3: TGTGCCAGCAGCCAAACAGGGAACACTGAAGCTTTCTTT.

This clone was observed a single time. The CDR3 loop is CAGSKEGTDTQYF. The CDR3 DNA reads TGTGCCGGGAGCAAAGAGGGAACAGATACGCAGTATTTT. The rearrangement joins TRBV2 to TRBJ2-3; D may be TRBD2 (5 bases). The CDR3 totals 13 residues. V was trimmed by 11 bases and J by 3 bases, leaving 15 bases between them. From germline, CDR1 is SNHLY and CDR2 FYNNEI.

This chain joins TRBV3-1 (or the pseudogene TRBV3-2) and TRBJ1-2; D gene uncertain. CDR1 and CDR2 (germline): LGHDT, YNNKEL (reference sequence). V was clipped by 1 base and J by 4 bases, with 16 bases between them. This CDR3 spans 16 amino acids. CDR3 coding DNA: TGTGCCAGCAGCCAAGTAGAATCGTCCGTTGTCTATGGCTACACCTTC. Protein: CASSQVESSVVYGYTF.

The chain has TRBV2 and TRBJ2-3, with 13 bases aligning to TRBD2. The CDR3 is 18 amino acids. V lost 6 bases to trimming and J lost 4 bases; unmatched junction nucleotides: 13. Germline assignment: CDR1 SNHLY and CDR2 FYNNEI. For the CDR3, the DNA is TGTGCCAGCAGCCCACTAACTAGCGGGGGGGCTGGGGCAGATACGCAGTATTTT. Protein product: CASSPLTSGGAGADTQYF.

The rearrangement joins TRBV27 to TRBJ2-1; 16 nucleotides agree with TRBD2. CDR1 and CDR2 from the germline V gene are MNHEY and SMNVEV (reference sequence). Germline trimming cut 2 bases from V and 3 bases from J; bases unmatched to any gene: 7. The CDR3 is 19 residues long. CDR3 nucleotide sequence: TGTGCCAGCAGTTTAGAGGGACTAGCGGGAGGGCCCCTCTACAATGAGCAGTTCTTC. It is translated as CASSLEGLAGGPLYNEQFF.

This clone appeared a few times. The chain couples TRBV5-1 to TRBJ1-3; tentative D call: TRBD1 (5 bases). Trimming cost V 1 base and J 3 bases, with 14 bases left between them. This CDR3 is built from 16 residues. CDR1 is SGHRS and CDR2 is YFSETQ in the germline V gene. The CDR3 reads CASSLTGGVGGNTIYF. The CDR3 nucleotides are TGCGCCAGCAGCTTGACCGGGGGAGTCGGTGGAAACACCATATATTTT.

The chain carries TRBV14 and TRBJ2-7, with a tentative D call TRBD1 (5 bases). V lost 1 base and J 1 base, leaving 11 bases between the germline ends. The CDR3 is 15 residues long. Germline-derived CDR1 and CDR2 are SGHDN and FVKESK. The CDR3 DNA is TGTGCCAGCAGCCAAGCAGGGAAAGGATCCTACGAGCAGTACTTC. This translates into CASSQAGKGSYEQYF.

The chain joins TRBV2 to TRBJ2-2, with D uncertain. Per the germline V gene, CDR1 is SNHLY and CDR2 is FYNNEI. V lost 8 bases and J 0 bases, leaving 10 bases between the germline ends. The CDR3 sequence is 14 residues long. CDR3 sequence (DNA): TGTGCCAGCCTCGCCCTAGCGAACACCGGGGAGCTGTTTTTT. This encodes CASLALANTGELFF.

The J gene is TRBJ2-3, the V gene TRBV7-2; possibly TRBD2 for D (5 bases). Looked up from germline, CDR1 is SGHTA and CDR2 is FQGNSA. The CDR3 has 17 amino acids. V lost 1 base to trimming and J lost 3 bases, with 17 bases between them. The CDR3 is CASSLDRSGVYTDTQYF. The DNA for the CDR3 is TGTGCCAGCAGCTTAGATAGGAGCGGCGTCTATACAGATACGCAGTATTTT.

The chain is built from TRBV9 and TRBJ2-3, with 7 bases identical to TRBD1. Germline loops: CDR1 SGDLS, CDR2 YYNGEE. Trimming took 3 bases from V and 5 from J; bases not matched to a gene: 9. This CDR3 comprises 15 residues. CDR3 amino acids: CASSGLKTGKDTQYF. The CDR3 coding sequence is TGTGCCAGCAGCGGGTTAAAGACAGGGAAAGATACGCAGTATTTT. The complete variable domain, with remaining parts taken from reference TRBV9 and TRBJ2-3, reads DSGVTQTPKHLITATGQRVTLRCSPRSGDLSVYWYQQSLDQGLQFLIQYYNGEERAKGNILERFSAQQFPDLHSELNLSSLELGDSALYFCASSGLKTGKDTQYFGPGTRLTVL.

The CDR3 sequence is CASSLFSGRSYEQYF. The CDR3 nucleotides are TGTGCCAGCAGCCTCTTTAGCGGGAGGTCCTACGAGCAGTACTTC. The rearrangement links TRBV28 to TRBJ2-7, with 10 nucleotides matching TRBD2. The germline CDR1 and CDR2 sequences are MDHEN and SYDVKM. CDR3 length equals 15 residues. Trimming at V came to 6 bases and at J to 1 base, leaving 6 bases not matched to a gene.

This chain links TRBV28 with TRBJ1-1, with D possibly matching TRBD1 (5 bases). Trimming removed 8 bases at V and 6 bases at J, with 16 bases between. Germline lookup yields CDR1 MDHEN and CDR2 SYDVKM. The CDR3 has 13 residues. CDR3 amino acids: CASQGADRAEAFF. DNA of the CDR3: TGTGCCAGCCAAGGGGCAGATCGGGCTGAAGCTTTCTTT.

The rearrangement links TRBV19 to TRBJ2-2; 10 bases align to TRBD2. The CDR3 runs to 19 residues. The germline CDR1 and CDR2 sequences are LNHDA and SQIVND (reference sequence). After removal of 1 base from V and 5 bases from J, the junction contained 13 bases not matched to a gene. The CDR3 DNA is TGTGCCAGTAGTATAGTGGACCGAAGGCTAGCGGGAGTGACCGGGGAGCTGTTTTTT. This encodes CASSIVDRRLAGVTGELFF.

The V gene is TRBV6-5, the J gene TRBJ1-3; TRBD1 matches 7 bases. The germline V gene has CDR1 MNHEY and CDR2 SVGAGI. The CDR3 runs 15 residues. Losses at the gene ends were 6 bases for V and 2 bases for J; bases not matched to a gene: 7. This chain's CDR3 is CASSRDREAGNTIYF. The CDR3, as DNA: TGTGCCAGCAGCCGAGACAGGGAGGCTGGAAACACCATATATTTT.